This TCR beta chain was recorded in a study of shared clonotypes between healthy human individuals (dated by TCRdb to 2020 to 2021). For the study in its entirety: Two women and a few men aged 18 to 49 years were included in the cohort. Per donor, three plates each were used for CD4 naive and CD4 memory, two for CD8 naive, and one for CD8 memory. To estimate repertoire size and how much clonotypes are shared between individuals, the study performed deep sequencing of blood TCR repertoires from a few healthy adults. To increase sequencing depth and limit assay-specific biases, different laboratories used diverse techniques to prepare libraries and sequence TCR repertoires. Between about 0.94 and 8.9 billion PBMCs per donor were obtained by leukapheresis. The paper's findings and limits, for the study overall: Sampling was restricted to blood, and TCR repertoires in tissues likely differ from the TCR repertoires found in blood. Naive subsets generally had larger estimated clonotype richness than memory subsets did. The small number of donors limited the genetic and exposure-history diversity represented. Based on pairwise subsampling, the degree of clonotype sharing among donors was expected to be affected by sequencing depth. Compared with non-shared clonotypes, the clonotypes found in all four sorted-subset donors had higher generation probabilities. Rarefaction of sorted-subset datasets indicated incomplete sequencing despite the large sequencing depth. When several donors were compared, the shared fraction of clonotypes was about 5% for naive CD4, roughly 3.4% for naive CD8, roughly 2.3% for memory CD4, and under 0.5% for memory CD8.

Donors were healthy HIV-negative adults with no recently reported acute infections or vaccinations. Only Caucasian adults living in Nashville, Tennessee, USA were represented among the donors. CD4+ T cells were enriched by magnetic negative selection; naive cells were then positively selected on CD45RA, and the negative fraction formed the memory subset. Blood was collected by leukapheresis, and PBMCs were isolated by Ficoll-Histopaque density gradient centrifugation and then cryopreserved in liquid nitrogen vapor phase. Analytical flow cytometry was used to check the purity and quantity of every magnetically sorted T cell population. Genomic DNA was isolated from each sorted fraction and quantified by UV absorbance on a Nanodrop 2000c. The germline V gene specifies LGHNA as CDR1 and YNFKEQ as CDR2. Including the terminal cysteine and phenylalanine, the CDR3 comprises 16 residues. This entry keeps only the CDR3 DNA: 48 bases, framed from base 1. Relative to germline, V is missing 1 base and J is missing 2 bases, with 5 bases of the junction outside any gene match.

With respect to this clone: Its antigen is currently not known. No quality values exist for individual bases; no much larger clone is one base distant.

TCR CDR3 regions were amplified from genomic DNA by multiplex PCR using the deep immunoSEQ assay. Genomic DNA extracted from each cell subset was distributed evenly over all wells of several immunoSEQ 96-well plates, and each plate served as one replicate. For sorted subsets, roughly 200 ng of genomic DNA, equivalent to some 33,000 T cell genomes, went into each replicate PCR. Purified libraries were measured with a Qubit 3.0 fluorometer, size-checked on a Bioanalyzer 2100, and measured again with the KAPA Library Quantification kit. Each immunoSEQ 96-well plate was sequenced on its own single-read 150-cycle Illumina NextSeq 550 flow cell. The original methods were these. The immunoSEQ output contained only junctional sequences without quality scores, so filtering could not match that applied to full-length reads. To assign V/J genes and CDR3, sequences were annotated using PyIR, a Python wrapper for IgBLAST v1.9, with IMGT germline references. Any read was removed if the V/J assignment was weak (E-value above 1e-6), the CDR3 was missing, or the read contained stop codons, out-of-frame junctions, or ambiguous translated residues. V3J clonotypes were defined as sequences sharing an identical inferred V gene, J gene, and CDR3 amino acid sequence. Percentage overlap between repertoires was calculated by dividing the number of shared unique clonotypes by the size of the smaller repertoire. Repertoire richness was assessed with RTK rarefaction, the Chao1 estimator, and Recon v2.1 estimates of unobserved clonotypes. Generation probabilities were computed with OLGA for all TCRbeta clonotypes obtained by the gDNA method from several donors. What TCRdb holds here is the immuneACCESS table cut down to in-frame rearrangements. Part of the clones is not present; checked against another copy, under half of the missing clones reflect an unresolved V gene, and the others are unexplained. V, J and clone size derive from that table, while D and trimming were established from the DNA sequence. The sample data list 2 million to 3 million clones, and approximately 93% of these were observed just once. 0.36% of the sample is held by the ten biggest clonotypes.

This TCR came from a man aged 18 to 30 in good health. Some clones in this sample may be carry-over from other donors' samples. Input material: naive CD4+ T cells from PBMCs. The intended sense of this specimen's cell subset or site label: CD45RA+ positively selected. Here the chain combines TRBV4-2 and TRBJ2-1; a stretch of 7 junction bases matches TRBD2. The CDR3 region reads CASSQAASGPYNEQFF. The DNA sequence is given as TGTGCCAGCAGCCAAGCCGCTAGCGGTCCCTACAATGAGCAGTTCTTC.